This T cell receptor beta chain emerged from a study of Graves' ophthalmopathy and Graves' hyperthyroidism. RNA transcripts served as template for amplifying TCR beta CDR3 sequences. RT-PCR was first run with HTBI primers, then multiplex PCR in a second round. One entry per CDR3 protein, called by TCRdb with MiXCR from the multiplex PCR reads. The table lists 1 million to 1.3 million distinct CDR3 sequences, less than 45% of them singletons. This clonotype was seen at least ten times. J gave up 6 bases and V 0 bases, and 4 bases lay outside the gene matches. Germline CDR1 is MNHEY and CDR2 is SVGAGI. The CDR3 runs to 15 residues.

This TCR derives from an adult man with Graves' hyperthyroidism. Material for sequencing was peripheral blood or thyroid tissue (not recorded which). The chain combines TRBV6-5 with TRBJ2-5, with 10 bases aligning to TRBD1. For the CDR3, the DNA is TGTGCCAGCAGTTACTCGCGGGACAGGGGTCAGACCCAGTACTTC. Translating it yields CASSYSRDRGQTQYF.